Below are 24 T cell receptor beta chains sequenced from a single sample in a study of blood T cell repertoires in COVID-19. Using immunoSEQ multiplex PCR, the repertoire was profiled, and TCRdb retains in-frame clones only, with some absent. The profile shows some 150,000 clones, more than 65% of them singletons. The sample comprised peripheral blood. All receptors come from a woman aged 55 to 70 with acute or convalescent COVID-19.

The CDR3 DNA reads as TGTGCCACCAGCAGAGACCGAGACTACGAGCAGTACTTC. This sequence encodes CATSRDRDYEQYF. V and J are TRBV15 and TRBJ2-7; D remains ambiguous. V was shortened by 0 bases and J by 3 bases, with 6 bases between the two germline ends. Germline CDR1 LNHNV, CDR2 YYDKDF (reference sequence). CDR3 length: 13 residues.

The chain has TRBV19 and TRBJ1-1; 11 nucleotides agree with TRBD1. Germline V lookup: CDR1 LNHDA, CDR2 SQIVND (reference sequence). The CDR3 covers 13 residues. V lost 4 bases and J lost 8; bases outside the gene matches: 3. The CDR3 DNA is TGTGCCAGTAGTAGGACAGGGGGCAAAGAAGCTTTCTTT. Its protein is CASSRTGGKEAFF.

This chain links TRBV11-3 with TRBJ2-1; 7 nucleotides align to TRBD2. Germline values: CDR1 SGHNT, CDR2 YENEEA. This CDR3 contains 13 residues. V dropped 5 bases and J dropped 6; count of bases not matched to a gene: 4. The CDR3 here is CASSLAGVNEQFF. The CDR3 DNA is TGTGCCAGCAGCCTGGCGGGAGTCAATGAGCAGTTCTTC.

A single count supports this clone. V usage is TRBV24-1 and J usage is TRBJ1-5; 11 nucleotides match TRBD1. Germline V gene lookup returns CDR1 KGHDR and CDR2 SFDVKD. V shed 3 bases and J 4 bases; nucleotides not matched to a gene: 4. The length of the CDR3 is 16 residues. The CDR3, as DNA: TGTGCCACCAGTGATGGACAGGGGGCCCGAAATCAGCCCCAGCATTTT. Amino acids: CATSDGQGARNQPQHF.

About this clone: One junction end disagrees with the germline gene, perhaps due to a read error. The V call is TRBV28, the J call TRBJ1-1; 7 nucleotides match TRBD1. Per germline, CDR1 MDHEN and CDR2 SYDVKM. This CDR3 has 13 residues. Here the CDR3 DNA reads TGTGCCAGCAGGGGCGGGACAGTCACTAAAGCTTTCTTT. It specifies CASRGGTVTKAFF. Filled out from reference TRBV28 and TRBJ1-1, the complete variable domain reads DVKVTQSSRYLVKRTGEKVFLECVQDMDHENMFWYRQDPGLGLRLIYFSYDVKMKEKGDIPEGYSVSREKKERFSLILESASTNQTSMYLCASRGGTVTKAFFGQGTRLTVV.

The chain carries TRBV28 and TRBJ1-3; D gene uncertain. V gave up 6 bases and J gave up 3 bases, with 9 bases separating them. Germline V gene data show CDR1 as MDHEN and CDR2 as SYDVKM. This CDR3 has 13 amino acids. CDR3: CASSPGNGNTIYF. The CDR3 nucleotides are TGTGCCAGCAGCCCCGGGAATGGAAACACCATATATTTT.

This rearrangement joins TRBV3-1 (or the pseudogene TRBV3-2) to TRBJ1-3; TRBD1 agrees at 8 bases. The CDR3 contains 17 residues. V was pared by 0 bases and J by 1 base, with 5 bases of the junction left unmatched. The germline CDR1 and CDR2 sequences are LGHDT and YNNKEL (reference sequence). DNA of the CDR3: TGTGCCAGCAGCCAAGAATTCAGGGGGCGATCTGGAAACACCATATATTTT. It specifies CASSQEFRGRSGNTIYF.

The chain links TRBV5-1 to TRBJ1-5, with D uncertain. Germline V gives CDR1 SGHRS, CDR2 YFSETQ. Trimming took off 4 bases at V and 2 bases at J, with 13 bases between the two ends. The CDR3 is 15 residues long. CDR3 in DNA: TGCGCCAGCAGCGGCGGGTTGGACGGCAATCAGCCCCAGCATTTT. Protein sequence: CASSGGLDGNQPQHF.

The chain uses TRBV21-1 and TRBJ2-1; the table's D call, TRBD1, has no DNA check behind it. TRBV21-1 is given as a pseudogene. The CDR3 is 15 residues long. The CDR3 region is CASSKGQASYNEQFF. In DNA form, the CDR3 reads TGTGCCAGCAGCAAAGGGCAGGCCTCCTACAATGAGCAGTTCTTC.

The chain recombines TRBV5-5 with TRBJ2-7, with TRBD2 as a possible D gene (6 bases). Germline CDR1 and CDR2: SGHKS and YYEKEE (reference sequence). CDR3 length: 13 residues. V dropped 0 bases and J dropped 6 bases, with 10 bases sitting between them. The CDR3 loop reads CASSLGDFGEQYF. CDR3 coding DNA: TGTGCCAGCAGCTTGGGGGACTTCGGCGAGCAGTACTTC.

The rearrangement joins TRBV3-1 (or the pseudogene TRBV3-2) to TRBJ2-7, with D possibly being TRBD1 (6 bases). Germline V gives CDR1 LGHDT, CDR2 YNNKEL (reference sequence). V gave up 4 bases and J gave up 2 bases, with 12 bases separating them. This CDR3 has 14 amino acids. This chain's CDR3 is CASSPDRGAYEQYF. CDR3 nucleotide sequence: TGTGCCAGCAGCCCGGACAGAGGAGCCTACGAGCAGTACTTC.

The CDR3 here is CASSLQYQETQYF. The CDR3, as DNA: TGTGCCAGCTCACTTCAGTACCAAGAGACCCAGTACTTC. The chain couples TRBV18 to TRBJ2-5, with D unresolved. Germline values: CDR1 KGHSH, CDR2 LQKENI. The CDR3 is 13 residues long. V lost 4 bases and J lost 0, with 6 bases in between. Full variable domain (rest looked up from reference TRBV18 and TRBJ2-5): NAGVMQNPRHLVRRRGQEARLRCSPMKGHSHVYWYRQLPEEGLKFMVYLQKENIIDESGMPKERFSAEFPKEGPSILRIQQVVRGDSAAYFCASSLQYQETQYFGPGTRLLVL.

The chain employs TRBV6-5 and TRBJ2-7, with 9 bases lining up with TRBD1. Germline lookup yields CDR1 MNHEY and CDR2 SVGAGI. The CDR3 sequence is 14 residues long. V shed 0 bases and J 4 bases; nucleotides not matched to a gene: 1. The CDR3 nucleotides are TGTGCCAGCAGTTACTCTGGGACAGGGTACGAGCAGTACTTC. This sequence encodes CASSYSGTGYEQYF.

The chain recombines TRBV4-1 with TRBJ2-7, with TRBD1 matching over 7 bases. The CDR3 covers 15 residues. Germline trimming cut 4 bases from V and 2 bases from J; bases unmatched to any gene: 8. Per germline, CDR1 MGHRA and CDR2 YSYEKL. The CDR3 loop reads CASSPQQGSTYEQYF. DNA for the CDR3: TGCGCCAGCAGCCCCCAACAGGGGTCAACCTACGAGCAGTACTTC.

In its sample, this clone was seen a few times. V is TRBV24-1 and J is TRBJ2-2; perhaps TRBD1 as D (5 bases). V lost 5 bases and J 4 bases, leaving 25 bases between the germline ends. This CDR3 comprises 19 residues. The V gene's germline CDR1 is KGHDR and CDR2 SFDVKD. Here the CDR3 reads CATSVTLETDSLLTGELFF. The CDR3 nucleotides are TGTGCCACCAGTGTCACACTCGAAACAGACAGCCTTCTCACCGGGGAGCTGTTTTTT.

The CDR3 DNA is TGTGCCAGCAGAGAGGGAGGACTAGCGAACAATGAGCAGTTCTTC. Its protein is CASREGGLANNEQFF. The chain combines TRBV5-4 with TRBJ2-1; 9 bases fit TRBD2. The V gene's germline CDR1 is SGHNT and CDR2 YYREEE (reference sequence). V gave up 5 bases and J gave up 5 bases; unmatched junction bases: 8. The CDR3 covers 15 residues. The complete variable domain, with remaining parts taken from reference TRBV5-4 and TRBJ2-1, reads ETGVTQSPTHLIKTRGQQVTLRCSSQSGHNTVSWYQQALGQGPQFIFQYYREEENGRGNFPPRFSGLQFPNYSSELNVNALELDDSALYLCASREGGLANNEQFFGPGTRLTVL.

J is TRBJ1-1 and V is TRBV5-1; 10 bases line up with TRBD1. The CDR3 is 15 amino acids. Germline CDR1 is SGHRS and CDR2 is YFSETQ. V lost 3 bases to trimming and J lost 1 base; unmatched junction nucleotides: 3. The CDR3 protein is CASSWTGGRNTEAFF. The CDR3, as DNA: TGCGCCAGCAGCTGGACAGGGGGGAGGAACACTGAAGCTTTCTTT.

The rearrangement links TRBV30 to TRBJ1-6, with 7 bases aligning to TRBD1. With 2 bases clipped from V and 8 bases from J, the junction kept 18 bases outside the gene matches. Germline CDR1 GTSNPN, CDR2 SVGIG (reference sequence). The CDR3 is 18 amino acids. The CDR3 is CAWSLPPSNRGFDSPLHF. The CDR3 DNA follows: TGTGCCTGGAGTCTCCCCCCTTCTAACAGGGGTTTTGATTCACCCCTCCACTTT.

There are a few counts of this clone. The V gene is TRBV29-1, the J gene TRBJ2-1; 11 bases align to TRBD2. J was trimmed by 6 bases and V by 0 bases; bases with no gene match: 16. From germline, CDR1 is SQVTM and CDR2 ANQGSEA. CDR3 size: 19 residues. CDR3 coding DNA: TGCAGCGTTGAAGAAGAAGTAGGCCTCGGGACTAGCGGATTCAATGAGCAGTTCTTC. It is translated as CSVEEEVGLGTSGFNEQFF.

The genes are TRBV3-1 (or the pseudogene TRBV3-2) and TRBJ2-2; 8 nucleotides align to TRBD1. The CDR3 runs to 18 residues. V lost 0 bases and J lost 6; bases outside the gene matches: 12. CDR1 and CDR2 from the germline V gene are LGHDT and YNNKEL (reference sequence). Here the CDR3 DNA reads TGTGCCAGCAGCCAAGATCGGACCTGGACAGGGAAGGCCGGGGAGCTGTTTTTT. Its translation: CASSQDRTWTGKAGELFF.

The rearrangement uses TRBV5-1 and TRBJ1-2; D call uncertain. Germline V CDR1 and CDR2: SGHRS, YFSETQ. The CDR3 extends over 15 amino acids. Trimming took off 5 bases at V and 0 bases at J, with 14 bases between the two ends. The CDR3 DNA reads TGCGCCAGCAGAGCCTACCCCTTAGCTAACTATGGCTACACCTTC. Protein product: CASRAYPLANYGYTF.

The V call is TRBV12-3 or TRBV12-4, the J call TRBJ1-2; D may be TRBD1 (5 bases). Trimming cost V 3 bases and J 6 bases, with 11 bases left between them. The CDR3 is 13 amino acids. CDR3 bases: TGTGCCAGCAGTTTTGGCGGGACGGATGGCTACACCTTC. Protein sequence: CASSFGGTDGYTF.

This clone came up a few times. The chain couples TRBV25-1 to TRBJ1-1; D possibly corresponds to TRBD1 (6 bases). V was trimmed by 7 bases and J by 3 bases, leaving 15 bases between them. Germline assignment: CDR1 MGHDK and CDR2 SYGVNS. This CDR3 comprises 14 residues. Here the CDR3 DNA reads TGTGCCAGCATCGGGTTCGGGGGGCACACTGAAGCTTTCTTT. Translated: CASIGFGGHTEAFF.

Written as DNA, the CDR3 is TGTGCCAGCAGCTCTGGAATCCTAGCGGGCAACTACAATGAGCAGTTCTTC. Its protein is CASSSGILAGNYNEQFF. The chain carries TRBV7-2 and TRBJ2-1, with TRBD2 matching over 8 bases. Trimming removed 4 bases from V and 3 bases from J; junction bases left unmatched: 11. Germline V gene sequence: CDR1 SGHTA, CDR2 FQGNSA. This CDR3 is built from 17 residues.